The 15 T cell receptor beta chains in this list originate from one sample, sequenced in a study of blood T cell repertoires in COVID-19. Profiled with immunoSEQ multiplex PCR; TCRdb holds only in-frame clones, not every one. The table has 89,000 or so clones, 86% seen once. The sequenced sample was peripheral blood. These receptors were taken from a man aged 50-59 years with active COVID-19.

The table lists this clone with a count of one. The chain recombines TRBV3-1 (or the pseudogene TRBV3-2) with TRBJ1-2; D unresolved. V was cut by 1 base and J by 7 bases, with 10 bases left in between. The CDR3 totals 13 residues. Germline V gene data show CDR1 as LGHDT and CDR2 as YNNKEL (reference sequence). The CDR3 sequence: CASSQVEGGGYTF. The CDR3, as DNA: TGTGCCAGCAGCCAAGTGGAGGGTGGTGGCTACACCTTC.

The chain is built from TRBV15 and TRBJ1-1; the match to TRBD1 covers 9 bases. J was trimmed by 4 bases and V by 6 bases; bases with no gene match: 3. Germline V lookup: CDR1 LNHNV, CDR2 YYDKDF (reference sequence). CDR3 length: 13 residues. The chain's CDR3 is CATRGQGLTEAFF. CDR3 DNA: TGTGCCACCAGGGGACAGGGACTCACTGAAGCTTTCTTT. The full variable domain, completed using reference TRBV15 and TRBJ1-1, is DAMVIQNPRYQVTQFGKPVTLSCSQTLNHNVMYWYQQKSSQAPKLLFHYYDKDFNNEADTPDNFQSRRPNTSFCFLDIRSPGLGDTAMYLCATRGQGLTEAFFGQGTRLTVV.

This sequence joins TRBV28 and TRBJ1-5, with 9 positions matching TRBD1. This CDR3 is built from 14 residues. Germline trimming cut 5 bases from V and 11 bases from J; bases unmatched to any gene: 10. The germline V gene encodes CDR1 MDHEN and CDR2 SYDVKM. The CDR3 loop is CASSATGGWGAQHF. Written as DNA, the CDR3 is TGTGCCAGCAGTGCCACAGGGGGCTGGGGGGCCCAGCATTTT.

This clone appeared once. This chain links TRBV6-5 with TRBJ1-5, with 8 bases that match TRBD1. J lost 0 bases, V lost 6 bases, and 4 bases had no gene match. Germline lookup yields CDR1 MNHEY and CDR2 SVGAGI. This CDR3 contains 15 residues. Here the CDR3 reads CASRPTGGSNQPQHF. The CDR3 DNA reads TGTGCCAGCAGGCCTACAGGGGGTAGCAATCAGCCCCAGCATTTT.

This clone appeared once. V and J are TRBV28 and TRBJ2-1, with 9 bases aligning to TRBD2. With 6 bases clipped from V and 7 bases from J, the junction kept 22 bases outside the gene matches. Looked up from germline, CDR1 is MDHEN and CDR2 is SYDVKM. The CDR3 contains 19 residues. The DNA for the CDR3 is TGTGCCAGCAGCCCAAGGGAGGGCGGGGGGGCCTATGAGTGGAATGAGCAGTTCTTC. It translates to CASSPREGGGAYEWNEQFF.

This chain's CDR3 is CASSGSFTGEAVYGYTF. DNA for the CDR3: TGTGCCAGCAGTGGGTCCTTTACAGGGGAGGCGGTCTATGGCTACACCTTC. The chain combines TRBV6-1 with TRBJ1-2, with TRBD1 matching 7 bases. The CDR3 sequence is 17 residues long. With 4 bases clipped from V and 4 bases from J, the junction kept 15 bases outside the gene matches. The germline CDR1 and CDR2 sequences are MNHNS and SASEGT.

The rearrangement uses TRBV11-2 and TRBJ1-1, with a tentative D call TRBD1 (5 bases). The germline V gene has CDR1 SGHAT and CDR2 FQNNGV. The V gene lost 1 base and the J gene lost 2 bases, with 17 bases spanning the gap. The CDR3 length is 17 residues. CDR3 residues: CASSLGQGGWVNTEAFF. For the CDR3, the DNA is TGTGCCAGCAGCTTAGGGCAGGGAGGTTGGGTTAACACTGAAGCTTTCTTT.

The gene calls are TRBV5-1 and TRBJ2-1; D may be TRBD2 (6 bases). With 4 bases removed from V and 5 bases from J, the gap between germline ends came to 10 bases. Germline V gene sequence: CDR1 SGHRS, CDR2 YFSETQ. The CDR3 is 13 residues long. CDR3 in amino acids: CASSPGTDNEQFF. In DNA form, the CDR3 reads TGCGCCAGCAGCCCCGGGACTGACAATGAGCAGTTCTTC.

Here the CDR3 reads CASSPDGRFRNRDTF. The CDR3 nucleotides read TGCGCCAGCAGCCCAGATGGCAGATTCCGTAATCGGGACACCTTC. V usage is TRBV4-3 and J usage is TRBJ1-2; D call uncertain. V shed 4 bases and J shed 12 bases, with 24 bases lying between them. The CDR3 runs to 15 residues. Germline V gives CDR1 LGHNA, CDR2 YSLEER.

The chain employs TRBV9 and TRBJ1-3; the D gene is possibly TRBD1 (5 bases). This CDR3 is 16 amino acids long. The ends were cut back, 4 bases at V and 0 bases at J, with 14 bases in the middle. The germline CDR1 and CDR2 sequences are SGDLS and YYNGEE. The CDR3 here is CASSPQAGYSGNTIYF. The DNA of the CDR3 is TGTGCCAGCAGCCCACAGGCGGGATACTCTGGAAACACCATATATTTT.

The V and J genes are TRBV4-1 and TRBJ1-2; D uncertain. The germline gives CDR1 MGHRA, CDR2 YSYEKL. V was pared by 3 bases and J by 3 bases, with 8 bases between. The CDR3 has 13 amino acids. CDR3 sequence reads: CASSHSPDYGYTF. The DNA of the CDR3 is TGCGCCAGCAGCCATTCTCCGGACTATGGCTACACCTTC.

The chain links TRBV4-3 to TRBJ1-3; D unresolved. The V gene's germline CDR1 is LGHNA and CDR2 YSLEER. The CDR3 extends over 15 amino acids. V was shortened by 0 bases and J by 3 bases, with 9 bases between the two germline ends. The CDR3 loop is CASSQEMASGNTIYF. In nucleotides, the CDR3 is TGCGCCAGCAGCCAAGAGATGGCAAGTGGAAACACCATATATTTT.

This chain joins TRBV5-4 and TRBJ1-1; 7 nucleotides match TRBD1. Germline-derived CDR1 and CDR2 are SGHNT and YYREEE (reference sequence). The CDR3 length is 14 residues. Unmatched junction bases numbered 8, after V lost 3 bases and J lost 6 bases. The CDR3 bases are TGTGCCAGCAGCTCCGGGACAGCTCGAGCTGAAGCTTTCTTT. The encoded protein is CASSSGTARAEAFF. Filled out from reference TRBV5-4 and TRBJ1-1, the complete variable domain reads ETGVTQSPTHLIKTRGQQVTLRCSSQSGHNTVSWYQQALGQGPQFIFQYYREEENGRGNFPPRFSGLQFPNYSSELNVNALELDDSALYLCASSSGTARAEAFFGQGTRLTVV.

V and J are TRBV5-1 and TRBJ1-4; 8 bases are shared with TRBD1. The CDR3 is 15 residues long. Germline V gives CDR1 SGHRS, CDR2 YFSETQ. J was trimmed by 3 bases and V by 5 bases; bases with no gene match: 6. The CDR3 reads CASRVGQGPNEKLFF. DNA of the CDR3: TGCGCCAGCAGAGTTGGACAGGGTCCTAATGAAAAACTGTTTTTT.

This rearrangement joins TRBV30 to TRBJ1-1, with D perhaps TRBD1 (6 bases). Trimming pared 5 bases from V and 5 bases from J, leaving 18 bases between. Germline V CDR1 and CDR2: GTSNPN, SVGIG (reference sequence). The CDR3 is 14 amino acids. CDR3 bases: TGTGCCTGGGGGTGGGACATTTATCCGACTGAAGCTTTCTTT. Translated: CAWGWDIYPTEAFF.